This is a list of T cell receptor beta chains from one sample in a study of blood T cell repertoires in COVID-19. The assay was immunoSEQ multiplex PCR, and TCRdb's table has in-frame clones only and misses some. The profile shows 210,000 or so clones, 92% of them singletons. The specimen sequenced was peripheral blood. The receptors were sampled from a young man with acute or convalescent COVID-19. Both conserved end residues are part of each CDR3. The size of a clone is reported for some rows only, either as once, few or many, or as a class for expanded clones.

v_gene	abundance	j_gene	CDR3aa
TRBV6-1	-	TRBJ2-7	CASSERSQYF
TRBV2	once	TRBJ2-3	CASTWPGQASSTDTQYF
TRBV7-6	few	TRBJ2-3	CASSLRGVADTQYF
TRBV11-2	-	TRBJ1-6	CASSLRAGGIETPLHF
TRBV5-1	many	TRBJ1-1	CASSLNRANTEAFF
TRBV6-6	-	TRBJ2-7	CASSYFSLGYEQYF
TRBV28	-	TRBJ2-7	CASSLPPVAEQYF
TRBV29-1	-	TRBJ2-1	CSPTFSGNEQFF
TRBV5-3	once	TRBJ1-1	CARSTLLTGFNTEAFF
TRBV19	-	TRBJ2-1	CAIASGRGNEQFF
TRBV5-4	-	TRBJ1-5	CASSSDRSQPQHF
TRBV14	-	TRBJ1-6	CASSQAQGQSSPLHF
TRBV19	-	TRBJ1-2	CASSIRSGTGVSHTF
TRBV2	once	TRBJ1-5	CASSAGDQPQHF
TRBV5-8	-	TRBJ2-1	CASSLPGFTYNEQFF
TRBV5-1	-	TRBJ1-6	CASSSEGGPLGSPLHF
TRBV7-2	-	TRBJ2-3	CASTLGRGADTQYF
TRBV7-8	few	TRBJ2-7	CASSTRQTYEQYF
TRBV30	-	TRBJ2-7	CAWGTGVEQYF
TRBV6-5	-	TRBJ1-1	CASSYSGTGEAFF
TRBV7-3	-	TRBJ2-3	CASSSSYTDTQYF
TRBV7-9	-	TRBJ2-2	CASRTRGGSDTGELFF
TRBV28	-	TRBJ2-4	CASSMTSRGNIQYF
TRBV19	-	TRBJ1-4	CASSPQIATNEKLFF
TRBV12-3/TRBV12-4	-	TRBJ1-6	CASSYGAGSPLHF
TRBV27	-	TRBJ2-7	CASRQGETYEQYF
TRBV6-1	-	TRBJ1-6	CASSEPTGESPLHF
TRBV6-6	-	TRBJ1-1	CASNGGVPEAFF
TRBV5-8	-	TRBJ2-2	CASTVLMAGGHPGELFF
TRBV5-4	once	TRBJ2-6	CASSLGRGSLGGANVLTF
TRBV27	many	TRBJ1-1	CASNTGGKSFAEAFF
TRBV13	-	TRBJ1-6	CASSLLGQGRAPLHF
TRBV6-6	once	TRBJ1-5	CASSLGTDNQPQHF
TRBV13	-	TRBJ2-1	CASSALLAGSDNEQFF
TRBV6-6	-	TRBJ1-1	CASSARQGNTEAFF
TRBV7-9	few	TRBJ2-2	CASSPLRGAGELFF
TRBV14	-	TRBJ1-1	CASSQAGDASQAFF
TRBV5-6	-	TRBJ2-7	CASSFGTGEYF